The clone carrying this TCR beta chain was detected only once. CDR1 and CDR2 from the germline V gene are MNHNY and SVGAGI (reference sequence). The CDR3 totals 15 residues. J lost 4 bases, V lost 6 bases, and 6 bases had no gene match. The data belong to a study of T cell changes during pregnancy in multiple sclerosis. Some clones are missing from TCRdb's copy, which holds only in-frame ones; the method was immunoSEQ multiplex PCR. The repertoire holds 58,000 or so clones, with 80% to 95% as singletons. This receptor was identified in a female donor with multiple sclerosis, enrolled in a pregnancy study. This specimen consisted of CD4+ T cells from peripheral blood mononuclear cells, obtained in the third trimester of pregnancy. The chain uses TRBV6-6 and TRBJ2-7; 13 positions agree with TRBD2. CDR3 region: CASRATSGGKYEQYF. The CDR3 coding sequence is TGTGCCAGCAGGGCGACTAGCGGGGGGAAATACGAGCAGTACTTC.